This entry describes one T cell receptor (beta chain). The antigen remains unidentified. CDR3 length equals 15 residues. With 5 bases removed from V and 4 bases from J, the gap between germline ends came to 17 bases. Germline assignment: CDR1 MDHEN and CDR2 SYDVKM. PCR was performed using 60 Vbeta and 13 Jbeta primers. Measured with immunoSEQ multiplex PCR; TCRdb has only the in-frame clones, and not every one. The top ten clones hold approximately 1.5% of a sample with roughly 170,000 clones, less than 85% of them seen once. The sample is drawn from a study of cytomegalovirus exposure and HLA in healthy donors. Overall study results and limits: The authors later found TCR association rates varying by HLA locus, with DRB1 most and HLA-C fewest. Some V segments could not be told apart, so they were left out, TRBV6-2 and TRBV6-3 among them.

The receptor was derived from a male donor in good health and CMV-seronegative. The chain carries TRBV28 and TRBJ1-2, with D maybe TRBD1 (5 bases). Material: PBMCs. The CDR3 DNA reads as TGTGCCAGCAGTGACCCCACCCGACAGTCCTATGGCTACACCTTC. Its translation is CASSDPTRQSYGYTF.